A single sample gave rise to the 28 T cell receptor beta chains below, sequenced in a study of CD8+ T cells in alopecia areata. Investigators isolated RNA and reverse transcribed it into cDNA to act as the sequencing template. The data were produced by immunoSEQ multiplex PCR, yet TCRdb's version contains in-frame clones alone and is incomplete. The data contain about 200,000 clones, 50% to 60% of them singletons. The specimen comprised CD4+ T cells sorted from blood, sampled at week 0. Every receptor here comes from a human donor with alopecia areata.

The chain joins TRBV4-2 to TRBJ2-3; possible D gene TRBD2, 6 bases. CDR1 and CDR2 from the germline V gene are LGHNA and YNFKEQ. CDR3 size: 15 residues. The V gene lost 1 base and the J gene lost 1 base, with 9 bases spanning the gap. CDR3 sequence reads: CASSQVTGGTDTQYF. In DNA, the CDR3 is TGTGCCAGCAGCCAAGTTACGGGGGGCACAGATACGCAGTATTTT.

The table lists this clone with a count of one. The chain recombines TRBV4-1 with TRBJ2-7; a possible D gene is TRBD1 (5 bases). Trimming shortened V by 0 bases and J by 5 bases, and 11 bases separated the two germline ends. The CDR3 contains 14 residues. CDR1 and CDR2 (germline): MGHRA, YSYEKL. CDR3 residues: CASSQEWTRHEQYF. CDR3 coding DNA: TGCGCCAGCAGCCAAGAATGGACACGACACGAGCAGTACTTC.

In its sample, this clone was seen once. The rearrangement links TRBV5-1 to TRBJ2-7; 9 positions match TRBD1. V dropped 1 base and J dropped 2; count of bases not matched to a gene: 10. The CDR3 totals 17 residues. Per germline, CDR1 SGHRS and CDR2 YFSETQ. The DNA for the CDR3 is TGCGCCAGCAGCTTGTACGCATCCGGGACAGGGACCTACGAGCAGTACTTC. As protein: CASSLYASGTGTYEQYF.

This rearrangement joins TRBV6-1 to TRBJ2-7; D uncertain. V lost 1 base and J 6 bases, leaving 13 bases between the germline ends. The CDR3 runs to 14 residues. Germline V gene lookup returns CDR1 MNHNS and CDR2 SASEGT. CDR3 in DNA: TGTGCCAGCAGTGAAGTCCTTGGGCGCGGCGAGCAGTACTTC. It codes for CASSEVLGRGEQYF.

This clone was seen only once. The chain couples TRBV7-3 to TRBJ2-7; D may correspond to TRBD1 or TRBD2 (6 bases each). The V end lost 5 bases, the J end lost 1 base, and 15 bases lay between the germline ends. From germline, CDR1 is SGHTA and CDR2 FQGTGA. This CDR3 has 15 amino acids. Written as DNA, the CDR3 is TGTGCCAGCAGCGTGGGGGGCCGAGTTTCCTACGAGCAGTACTTC. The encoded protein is CASSVGGRVSYEQYF. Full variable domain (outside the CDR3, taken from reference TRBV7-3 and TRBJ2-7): GAGVSQTPSNKVTEKGKYVELRCDPISGHTALYWYRQSLGQGPEFLIYFQGTGAADDSGLPNDRFFAVRPEGSVSTLKIQRTERGDSAVYLCASSVGGRVSYEQYFGPGTRLTVT.

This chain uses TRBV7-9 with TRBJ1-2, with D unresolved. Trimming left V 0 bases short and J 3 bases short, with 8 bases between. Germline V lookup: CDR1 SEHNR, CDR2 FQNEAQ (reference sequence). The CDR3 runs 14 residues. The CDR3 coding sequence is TGTGCCAGCAGCTTAGCGGTGGATTACTATGGCTACACCTTC. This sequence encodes CASSLAVDYYGYTF.

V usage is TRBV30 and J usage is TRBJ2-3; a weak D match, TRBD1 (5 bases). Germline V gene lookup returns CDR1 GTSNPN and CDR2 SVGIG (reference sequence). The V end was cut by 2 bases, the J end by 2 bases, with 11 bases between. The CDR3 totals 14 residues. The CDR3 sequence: CAWSTDRHTDTQYF. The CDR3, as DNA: TGTGCCTGGAGTACTGACAGACACACAGATACGCAGTATTTT.

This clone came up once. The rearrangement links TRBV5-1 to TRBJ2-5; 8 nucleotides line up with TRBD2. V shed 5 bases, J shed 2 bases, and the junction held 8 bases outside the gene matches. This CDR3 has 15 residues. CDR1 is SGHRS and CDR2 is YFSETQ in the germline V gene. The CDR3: CASSPVRGGQETQYF. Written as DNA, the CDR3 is TGCGCCAGCAGTCCCGTACGGGGGGGACAAGAGACCCAGTACTTC.

CDR3 region: CASSSRADRAPLHF. In nucleotides, the CDR3 is TGTGCCAGCAGCTCCCGAGCCGACCGTGCACCCCTCCACTTT. The chain employs TRBV9 and TRBJ1-6; D not resolved. The germline gives CDR1 SGDLS, CDR2 YYNGEE. The CDR3 extends over 14 amino acids. Trimming pared 4 bases from V and 11 bases from J, leaving 16 bases between.

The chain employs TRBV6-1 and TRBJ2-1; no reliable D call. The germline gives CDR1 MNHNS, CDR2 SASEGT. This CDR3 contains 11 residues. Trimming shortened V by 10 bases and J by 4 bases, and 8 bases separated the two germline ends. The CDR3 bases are TGTGCCACTGCTCCTTACAATGAGCAGTTCTTC. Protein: CATAPYNEQFF.

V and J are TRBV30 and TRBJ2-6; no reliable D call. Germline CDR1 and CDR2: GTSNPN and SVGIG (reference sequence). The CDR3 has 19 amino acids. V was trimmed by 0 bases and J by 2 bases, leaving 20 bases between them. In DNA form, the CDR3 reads TGTGCCTGGAGTGTACGTATTATTGCCCGACCCCCTGGGGCCAACGTCCTGACTTTC. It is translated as CAWSVRIIARPPGANVLTF.

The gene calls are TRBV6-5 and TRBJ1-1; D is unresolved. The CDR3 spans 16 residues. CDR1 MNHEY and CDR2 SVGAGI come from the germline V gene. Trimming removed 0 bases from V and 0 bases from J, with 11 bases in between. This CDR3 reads CASSYSRHRLNTEAFF. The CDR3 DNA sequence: TGTGCCAGCAGTTACTCGAGGCATAGACTGAACACTGAAGCTTTCTTT.

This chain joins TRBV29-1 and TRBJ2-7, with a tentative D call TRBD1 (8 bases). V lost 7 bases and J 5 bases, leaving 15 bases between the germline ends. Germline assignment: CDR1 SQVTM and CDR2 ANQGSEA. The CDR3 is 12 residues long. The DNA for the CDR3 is TGCAGCGCGAACAGGGGGGGAGACGAGCAGTACTTC. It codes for CSANRGGDEQYF.

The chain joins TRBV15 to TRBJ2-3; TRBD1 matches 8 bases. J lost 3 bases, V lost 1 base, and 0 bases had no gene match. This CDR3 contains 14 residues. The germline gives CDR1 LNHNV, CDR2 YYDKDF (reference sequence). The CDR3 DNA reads TGTGCCACCAGCAGAGGGACAGGGACAGATACGCAGTATTTT. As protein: CATSRGTGTDTQYF.

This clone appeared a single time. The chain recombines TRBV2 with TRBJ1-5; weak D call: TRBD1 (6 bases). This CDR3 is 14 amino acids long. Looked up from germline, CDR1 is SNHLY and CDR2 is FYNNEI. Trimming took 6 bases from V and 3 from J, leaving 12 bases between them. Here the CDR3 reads CASSDRTANQPQHF. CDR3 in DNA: TGTGCCAGCAGCGACCGGACAGCCAATCAGCCCCAGCATTTT.

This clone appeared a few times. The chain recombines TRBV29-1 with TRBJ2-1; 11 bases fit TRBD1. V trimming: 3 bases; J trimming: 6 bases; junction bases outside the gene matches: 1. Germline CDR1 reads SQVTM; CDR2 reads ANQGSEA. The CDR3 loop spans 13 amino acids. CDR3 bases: TGCAGCGTTGAGGGACAGGGGGGCAATGAGCAGTTCTTC. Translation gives CSVEGQGGNEQFF.

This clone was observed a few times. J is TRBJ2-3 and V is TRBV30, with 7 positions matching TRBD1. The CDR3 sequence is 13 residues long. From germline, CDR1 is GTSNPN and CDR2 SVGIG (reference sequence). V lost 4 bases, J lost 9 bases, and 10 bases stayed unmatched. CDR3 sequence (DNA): TGTGCCTGGACGAAGCCAGGGGGTCGCACGCAGTATTTT. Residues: CAWTKPGGRTQYF.

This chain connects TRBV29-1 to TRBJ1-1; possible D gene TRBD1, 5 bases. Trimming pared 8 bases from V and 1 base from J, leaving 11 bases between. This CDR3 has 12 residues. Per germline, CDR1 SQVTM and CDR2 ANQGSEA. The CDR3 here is CSTRQRNTEAFF. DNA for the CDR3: TGCAGCACAAGACAGAGGAACACTGAAGCTTTCTTT.

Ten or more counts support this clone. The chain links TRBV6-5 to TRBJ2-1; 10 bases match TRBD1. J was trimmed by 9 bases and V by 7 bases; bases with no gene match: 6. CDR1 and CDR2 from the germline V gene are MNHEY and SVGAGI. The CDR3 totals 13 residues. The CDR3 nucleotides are TGTGCCAGCACCGAGACAGGGGGCACTGAGCAGTTCTTC. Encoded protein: CASTETGGTEQFF.

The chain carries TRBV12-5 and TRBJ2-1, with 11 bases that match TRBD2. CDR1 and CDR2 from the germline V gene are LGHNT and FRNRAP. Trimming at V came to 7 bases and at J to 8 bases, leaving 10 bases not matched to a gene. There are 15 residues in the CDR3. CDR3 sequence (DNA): TGTGCTAGTGCCCAAGTAGCGGGGGGGGTAGATGAGCAGTTCTTC. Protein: CASAQVAGGVDEQFF.

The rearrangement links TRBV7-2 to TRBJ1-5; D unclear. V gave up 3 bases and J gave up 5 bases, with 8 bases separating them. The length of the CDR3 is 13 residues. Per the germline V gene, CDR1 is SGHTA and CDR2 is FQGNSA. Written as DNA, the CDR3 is TGTGCCAGCAGCTTTCGACGGCATCAGCCCCAGCATTTT. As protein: CASSFRRHQPQHF.

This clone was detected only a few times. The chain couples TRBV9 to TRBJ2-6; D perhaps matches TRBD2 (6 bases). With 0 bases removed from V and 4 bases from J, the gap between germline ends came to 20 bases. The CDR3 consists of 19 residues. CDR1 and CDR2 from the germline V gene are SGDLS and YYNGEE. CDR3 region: CASSVGVGTASLGANVLTF. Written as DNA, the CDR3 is TGTGCCAGCAGCGTAGGGGTGGGGACTGCCTCTCTGGGGGCCAACGTCCTGACTTTC.

CDR3 in amino acids: CSVGVGGTEAFF. The CDR3 DNA is TGCAGCGTTGGGGTCGGGGGGACTGAAGCTTTCTTT. This chain connects TRBV29-1 to TRBJ1-1; D is perhaps TRBD1 (5 bases). Trimming left V 4 bases short and J 5 bases short, with 11 bases between. Germline lookup yields CDR1 SQVTM and CDR2 ANQGSEA. The CDR3 is 12 residues long.

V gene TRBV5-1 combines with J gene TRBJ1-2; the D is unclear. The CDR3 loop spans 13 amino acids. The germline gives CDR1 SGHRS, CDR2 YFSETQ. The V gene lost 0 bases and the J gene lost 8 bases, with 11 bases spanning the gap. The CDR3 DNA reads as TGCGCCAGCAGCTTGGTTGGGGATCAAGGCTACACCTTC. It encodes CASSLVGDQGYTF. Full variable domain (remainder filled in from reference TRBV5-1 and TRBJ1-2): KAGVTQTPRYLIKTRGQQVTLSCSPISGHRSVSWYQQTPGQGLQFLFEYFSETQRNKGNFPGRFSGRQFSNSRSEMNVSTLELGDSALYLCASSLVGDQGYTFGSGTRLTVV.

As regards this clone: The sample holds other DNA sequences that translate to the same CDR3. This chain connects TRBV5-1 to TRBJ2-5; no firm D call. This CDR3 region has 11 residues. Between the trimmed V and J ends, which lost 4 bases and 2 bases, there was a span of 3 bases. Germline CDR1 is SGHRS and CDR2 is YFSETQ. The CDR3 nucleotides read TGCGCCAGCAGCCGACAAGAGACCCAGTACTTC. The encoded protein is CASSRQETQYF.

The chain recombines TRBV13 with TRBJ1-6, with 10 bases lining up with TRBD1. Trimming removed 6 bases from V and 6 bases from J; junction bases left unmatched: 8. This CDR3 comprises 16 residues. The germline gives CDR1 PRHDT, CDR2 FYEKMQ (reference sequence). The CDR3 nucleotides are TGTGCCAGCAGTACCCGGGACAGGGGTCGTAATTCACCCCTCCACTTT. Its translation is CASSTRDRGRNSPLHF.

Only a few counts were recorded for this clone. The CDR3: CASSYSTDGELFF. The CDR3 DNA follows: TGTGCCAGCAGTTACTCGACAGACGGGGAGCTGTTTTTT. This chain links TRBV6-5 with TRBJ2-2, with D possibly being TRBD1 (5 bases). The CDR3 spans 13 residues. Germline assignment: CDR1 MNHEY and CDR2 SVGAGI. V was cut by 0 bases and J by 7 bases, with 6 bases left in between.

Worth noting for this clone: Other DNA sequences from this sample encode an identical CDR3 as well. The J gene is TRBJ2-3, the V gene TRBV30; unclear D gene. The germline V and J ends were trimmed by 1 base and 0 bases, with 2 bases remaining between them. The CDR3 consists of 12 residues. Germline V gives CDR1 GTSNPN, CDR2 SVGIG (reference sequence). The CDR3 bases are TGTGCCTGGAGTGGAAGCACAGATACGCAGTATTTT. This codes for CAWSGSTDTQYF.